One TCR beta chain is described in this entry. There is no known antigen for this receptor. Within one base of it there is no much larger clone, and no base qualities were kept. Donors were under 40 systemically healthy Caucasian individuals from Russia aged 6 to 90 years. Each donor gave about 10 milliliters of peripheral blood, drawn into EDTA-treated Vacutainer tubes. PBMCs were isolated by Ficoll-Paque density-gradient centrifugation, with at least 6 million obtained per sample. Total RNA was extracted from PBMCs with Trizol reagent, with at least 6 micrograms obtained per sample. Naive CD45RAhigh/CD27high T cell percentages were measured by flow cytometry on a PBMC aliquot from every donor. The entry originates in a study of blood T cells in healthy people across ages (dated by TCRdb to about 2015). Turning to the overall study: In model experiments, template switching captured about one uniquely barcoded TCR beta cDNA molecule for every two T cells. Age-related changes in TCR beta repertoire diversity were measured in the study by deep sequencing normalized with unique cDNA molecular identifiers. The donors were split into four age groups: young (average approximately 16 years), middle-aged (more than 35), aged (roughly 68) and long-lived (over 80). Donors of different ages were randomly distributed across sequencing lanes to avoid experimental bias. Two additional independent replicas of 1 million unique cDNA reads from the same blood draw were analyzed for two donors (one aged 18 to 30 and one aged 80 or older).

Findings and caveats that apply to the study as a whole: Estimates of total diversity based on one million sequenced T cells were considered lower bounds and underestimates. Conclusive comparison of naive and antigen-experienced compartments was prevented by the profiling of bulk unsorted PBMCs. Compared with the aged group, the long-lived group had more naive CD4+ T cells, fewer expanded clones and increased TCR diversity, suggesting age selection. A strong correlation was found between observed TCR beta diversity and the percentage of naive T cells measured by flow cytometry. As age increased, observed TCR beta diversity per million T cells dropped in a roughly linear way, and a significant reduction was already evident by age approximately 40. Because donor CMV infection status was unknown, age-related changes in expanded clonotypes were potentially confounded.

The trim is 6 bases for V and 7 bases for J, with a gap of 16 bases between the germline ends. CDR1 and CDR2 were assigned from the germline V gene as MNHEY and SVGEGT. The CDR3 goes from the cysteine to the phenylalanine over 13 residues. Of the read, only the CDR3 DNA is kept; its 39 bases are in frame from base 1. Library preparation used 5' RACE. Instrument on record: Illumina HiSeq 2500. A second PCR of roughly 7 to 12 cycles was run with a J-beta primer mix and a sample-barcoded 5' primer. A template-switch 5' adaptor carrying 12 random nucleotides introduced a unique molecular identifier onto each TCR beta cDNA molecule. Each sample yielded at least 3 million CDR3-containing paired-end reads. The Mint cDNA synthesis kit, primed by a TRBC-specific oligonucleotide, was used to synthesize first-strand cDNA from all RNA. Following uracil-DNA glycosylase treatment, all cDNA underwent a first 18-cycle PCR with the universal primers M1SS and BC2_uni_R. As for how the authors treated the data: For normalization, 1 million high-quality reads were randomly selected from each sample, with every read carrying a distinct molecular identifier. Instead of being binned into consensus sequences, reads with shared molecular identifiers were discarded. CDR3 identification, clonotype clustering and error correction used MiTCR with a Q25 quality threshold and the strictest error-elimination algorithm. A nonparametric unseen species model using Euler transformation provided a lower-bound estimate of total TCR beta diversity. The public reads were reanalyzed by TCRdb: fastp trimming at Q25, MiXCR alignment, in-frame beta chains only. For every CDR3 protein sequence, its rows merge into one entry that carries the most common genes and DNA. The V and J calls were determined by TCRdb, not by the authors. The sample table contains roughly 790,000 distinct CDR3 sequences; only one count was recorded for around 46% of them. The ten largest make up 20% to 25% of the sample.

The sequencing sample was made of blood. Here the chain combines TRBV6-2 or TRBV6-3 and TRBJ2-7, with a weak D call of TRBD2 (6 bases match). This TCR derives from a woman aged 60-75 years in good health. The base sequence is TGTGCCAGCAGGCGGCTAGCGTACGATGAGCAGTACTTC. This sequence encodes CASRRLAYDEQYF.